Shown below are 13 T cell receptor beta chains from a single sample sequenced in a study of T cells in Graves' hyperthyroidism and ophthalmopathy. There were TCR beta CDR3 regions amplified from RNA transcripts. First-round RT-PCR targeting the TCR CDR3 was performed with the HTBI primer set. TCRdb redid the calling of the multiplex PCR reads with MiXCR, one entry per CDR3 protein. The table includes 250,000 to 300,000 distinct CDR3 sequences, around 19% detected once. Material: blood. The receptor source for this set is a man in his forties or fifties with Graves' ophthalmopathy.

In its sample, this clonotype was seen many times. The rearrangement uses TRBV7-8 and TRBJ2-7; 10 bases fit TRBD2. CDR1 is SGHVS, CDR2 FQNEAQ, per germline. J was trimmed by 2 bases and V by 7 bases; bases with no gene match: 5. This CDR3 contains 14 residues. CDR3 residues: CASKTGTSAYEQYF. CDR3 nucleotide sequence: TGTGCCAGCAAAACCGGGACTAGCGCCTACGAGCAGTACTTC.

V gene TRBV2 combines with J gene TRBJ2-5; D ambiguous. CDR3 length: 15 amino acids. In germline, CDR1 is SNHLY, CDR2 FYNNEI. V was trimmed by 2 bases and J by 2 bases, leaving 12 bases between them. For the CDR3, the DNA is TGTGCCAGCAGTGAACGGGTGGGCACGCAAGAGACCCAGTACTTC. Protein product: CASSERVGTQETQYF.

Details on this clonotype: With a much larger clone just one base away, this may be a read error. The gene calls are TRBV5-1 and TRBJ2-1; possibly TRBD2 for D (5 bases). V gave up 7 bases and J gave up 5 bases, with 16 bases separating them. CDR3 length: 14 residues. CDR1 SGHRS and CDR2 YFSETQ come from the germline V gene. CDR3 sequence: CASRPIGVHNEQFF. The CDR3 bases are TGCGCCAGCCGCCCGATCGGGGTCCACAATGAGCAGTTCTTC. Together with reference TRBV5-1 and TRBJ2-1, the CDR3 gives the full variable domain: KAGVTQTPRYLIKTRGQQVTLSCSPISGHRSVSWYQQTPGQGLQFLFEYFSETQRNKGNFPGRFSGRQFSNSRSEMNVSTLELGDSALYLCASRPIGVHNEQFFGPGTRLTVL.

This clonotype was found many times. The rearrangement joins TRBV20-1 to TRBJ1-2; the match to TRBD1 covers 12 bases. With V trimmed by 2 bases and J by 8 bases, 12 bases remained unmatched. Germline assignment: CDR1 DFQATT and CDR2 SNEGSKA (reference sequence). This CDR3 comprises 16 residues. CDR3 region: CSARSRDRGRVAGYTF. The CDR3 coding sequence is TGCAGTGCTAGATCCCGGGACAGGGGGCGAGTTGCCGGCTACACCTTC.

The V gene is TRBV20-1, the J gene TRBJ1-6; perhaps TRBD1 as D (5 bases). The CDR3 covers 14 residues. The V gene lost 3 bases and the J gene lost 8 bases, with 14 bases spanning the gap. Germline-derived CDR1 and CDR2 are DFQATT and SNEGSKA (reference sequence). CDR3 in amino acids: CSARKGASDSPLHF. The CDR3 nucleotides are TGCAGTGCTAGGAAAGGGGCATCGGATTCACCCCTCCACTTT.

This clonotype was seen repeatedly, ten times or more. This chain joins TRBV6-5 and TRBJ1-5; D remains unclear. The CDR3 covers 12 residues. Germline-derived CDR1 and CDR2 are MNHEY and SVGAGI. Deletions cut 2 bases from V and 5 bases from J, with 4 bases between. The CDR3 is CASSYPDQPQHF. The CDR3 nucleotides read TGTGCCAGCAGTTACCCAGATCAGCCCCAGCATTTT.

This chain joins TRBV5-4 and TRBJ1-1, with D unresolved. V gave up 0 bases and J gave up 0 bases, with 12 bases separating them. From germline, CDR1 is SGHNT and CDR2 YYREEE (reference sequence). The CDR3 is made up of 16 amino acids. The CDR3 sequence: CASSLGGGSMNTEAFF. The DNA for the CDR3 is TGTGCCAGCAGCTTGGGCGGCGGATCCATGAACACTGAAGCTTTCTTT.

This clonotype was observed a handful of times. The V gene is TRBV28, the J gene TRBJ2-2; D possibly uses TRBD1 or TRBD2 (5 bases each). Germline V gene data show CDR1 as MDHEN and CDR2 as SYDVKM. This CDR3 region has 16 residues. Trimming cost V 2 bases and J 5 bases, with 15 bases left between them. CDR3 loop: CASSLRGQGPTGELFF. The DNA for the CDR3 is TGTGCCAGCAGTTTAAGAGGGCAGGGCCCAACCGGGGAGCTGTTTTTT.

There are many counts of this clonotype. The gene calls are TRBV11-3 and TRBJ1-2, with D unclear. CDR3 length equals 15 residues. Germline CDR1 SGHNT, CDR2 YENEEA. V was shortened by 1 base and J by 4 bases, with 13 bases between the two germline ends. The CDR3 DNA reads TGTGCCAGCAGCTTAGCGTCAAGAGGGCTCTATGGCTACACCTTC. It translates to CASSLASRGLYGYTF.

Ten or more counts support this clonotype. V gene TRBV27 combines with J gene TRBJ1-1; 8 positions match TRBD1. The CDR3 covers 14 residues. From germline, CDR1 is MNHEY and CDR2 SMNVEV (reference sequence). J gave up 5 bases and V 4 bases, and 6 bases lay outside the gene matches. CDR3 sequence (DNA): TGTGCCAGCAGTTCAGGGGGCGCGGGGACTGAAGCTTTCTTT. This translates into CASSSGGAGTEAFF.

The chain employs TRBV6-5 and TRBJ1-6; D possibly corresponds to TRBD1 (5 bases). This CDR3 spans 16 amino acids. The germline CDR1 and CDR2 sequences are MNHEY and SVGAGI. The V end was cut by 0 bases, the J end by 4 bases, with 10 bases between. The CDR3 protein is CASSYSGKGYNSPLHF. The CDR3 DNA reads as TGTGCCAGCAGTTACTCGGGGAAGGGGTATAATTCACCCCTCCACTTT.

This clonotype appeared many times. Written as DNA, the CDR3 is TGTGCCAGCAGCGTGGGACTAGCGGGAGGGGGAGATACGCAGTATTTT. Translating it yields CASSVGLAGGGDTQYF. The V and J genes are TRBV7-3 and TRBJ2-3, with 16 bases identical to TRBD2. Trimming cost V 5 bases and J 5 bases; bases outside gene matches: 4. The CDR3 runs to 16 residues. Germline V gene sequence: CDR1 SGHTA, CDR2 FQGTGA.

This clonotype was picked up a small number of times. J is TRBJ2-3 and V is TRBV7-8; 16 nucleotides align to TRBD2. Germline CDR1 reads SGHVS; CDR2 reads FQNEAQ. Trimming cost V 5 bases and J 7 bases; bases outside gene matches: 12. The CDR3 loop spans 18 amino acids. The CDR3 region is CASSAPGLAGGLINTQYF. The CDR3 coding sequence is TGTGCCAGCAGCGCTCCGGGACTAGCGGGAGGGTTGATAAATACGCAGTATTTT.